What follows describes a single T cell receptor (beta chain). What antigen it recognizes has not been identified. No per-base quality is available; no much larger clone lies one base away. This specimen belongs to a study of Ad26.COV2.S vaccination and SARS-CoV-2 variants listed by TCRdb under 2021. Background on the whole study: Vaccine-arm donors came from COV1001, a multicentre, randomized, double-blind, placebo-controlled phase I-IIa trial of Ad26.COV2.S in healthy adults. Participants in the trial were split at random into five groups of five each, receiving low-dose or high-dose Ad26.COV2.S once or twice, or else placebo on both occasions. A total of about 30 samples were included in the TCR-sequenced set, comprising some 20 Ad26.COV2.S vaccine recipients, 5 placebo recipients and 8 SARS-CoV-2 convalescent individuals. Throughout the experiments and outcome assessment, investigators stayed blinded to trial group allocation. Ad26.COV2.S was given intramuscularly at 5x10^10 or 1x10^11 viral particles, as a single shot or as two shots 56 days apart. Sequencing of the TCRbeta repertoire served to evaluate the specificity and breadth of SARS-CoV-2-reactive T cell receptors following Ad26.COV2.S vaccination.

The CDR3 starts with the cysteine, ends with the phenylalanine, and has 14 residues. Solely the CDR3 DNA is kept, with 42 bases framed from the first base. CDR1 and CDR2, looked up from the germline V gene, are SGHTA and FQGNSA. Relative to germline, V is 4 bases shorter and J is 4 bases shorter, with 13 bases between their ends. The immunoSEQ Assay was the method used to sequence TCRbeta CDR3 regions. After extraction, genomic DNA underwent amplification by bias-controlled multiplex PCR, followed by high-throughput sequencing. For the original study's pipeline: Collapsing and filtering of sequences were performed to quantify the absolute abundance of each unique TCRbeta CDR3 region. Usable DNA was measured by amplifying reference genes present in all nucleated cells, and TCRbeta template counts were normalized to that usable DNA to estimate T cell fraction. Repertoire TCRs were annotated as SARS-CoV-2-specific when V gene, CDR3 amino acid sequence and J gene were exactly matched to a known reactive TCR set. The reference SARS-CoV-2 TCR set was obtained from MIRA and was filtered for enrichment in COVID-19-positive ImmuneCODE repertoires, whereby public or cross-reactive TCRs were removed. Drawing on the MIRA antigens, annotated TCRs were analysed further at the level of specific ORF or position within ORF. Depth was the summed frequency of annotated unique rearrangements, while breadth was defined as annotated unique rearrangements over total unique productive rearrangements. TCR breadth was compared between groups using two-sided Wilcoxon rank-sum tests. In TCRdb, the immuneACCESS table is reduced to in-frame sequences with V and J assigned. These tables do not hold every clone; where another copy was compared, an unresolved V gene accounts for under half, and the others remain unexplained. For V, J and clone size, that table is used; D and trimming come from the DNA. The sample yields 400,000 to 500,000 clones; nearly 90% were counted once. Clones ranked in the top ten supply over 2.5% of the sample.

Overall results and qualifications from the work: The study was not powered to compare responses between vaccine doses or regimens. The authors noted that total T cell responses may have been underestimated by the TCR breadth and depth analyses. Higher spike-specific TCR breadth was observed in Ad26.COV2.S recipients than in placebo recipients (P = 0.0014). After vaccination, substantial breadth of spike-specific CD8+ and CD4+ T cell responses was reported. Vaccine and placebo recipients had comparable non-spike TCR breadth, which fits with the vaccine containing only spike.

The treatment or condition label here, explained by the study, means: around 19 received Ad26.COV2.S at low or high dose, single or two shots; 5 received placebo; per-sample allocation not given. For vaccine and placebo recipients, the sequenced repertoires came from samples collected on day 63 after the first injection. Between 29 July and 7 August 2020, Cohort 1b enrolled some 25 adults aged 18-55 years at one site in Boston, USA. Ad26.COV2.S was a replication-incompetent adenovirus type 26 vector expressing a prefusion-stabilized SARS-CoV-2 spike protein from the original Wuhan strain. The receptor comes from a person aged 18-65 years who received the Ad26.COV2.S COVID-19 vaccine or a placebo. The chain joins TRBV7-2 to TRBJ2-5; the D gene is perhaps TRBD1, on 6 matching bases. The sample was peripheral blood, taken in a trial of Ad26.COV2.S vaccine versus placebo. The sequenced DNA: TGTGCCAGCAGCTCGCAGGGGACGGGAGAGACCCAGTACTTC. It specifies CASSSQGTGETQYF.